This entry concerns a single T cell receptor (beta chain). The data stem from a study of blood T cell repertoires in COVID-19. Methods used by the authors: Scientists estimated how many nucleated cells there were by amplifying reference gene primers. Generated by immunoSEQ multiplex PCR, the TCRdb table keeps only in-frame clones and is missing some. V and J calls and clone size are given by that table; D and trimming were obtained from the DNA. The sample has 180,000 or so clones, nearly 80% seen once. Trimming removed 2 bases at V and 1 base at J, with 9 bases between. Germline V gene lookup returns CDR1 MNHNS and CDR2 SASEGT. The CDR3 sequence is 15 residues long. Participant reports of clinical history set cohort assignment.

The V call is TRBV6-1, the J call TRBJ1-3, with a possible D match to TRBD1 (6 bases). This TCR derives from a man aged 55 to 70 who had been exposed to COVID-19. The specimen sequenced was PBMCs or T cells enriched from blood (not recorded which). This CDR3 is CASSEHRVSGNTIYF. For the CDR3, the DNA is TGTGCCAGCAGTGAACACAGGGTTTCTGGAAACACCATATATTTT.